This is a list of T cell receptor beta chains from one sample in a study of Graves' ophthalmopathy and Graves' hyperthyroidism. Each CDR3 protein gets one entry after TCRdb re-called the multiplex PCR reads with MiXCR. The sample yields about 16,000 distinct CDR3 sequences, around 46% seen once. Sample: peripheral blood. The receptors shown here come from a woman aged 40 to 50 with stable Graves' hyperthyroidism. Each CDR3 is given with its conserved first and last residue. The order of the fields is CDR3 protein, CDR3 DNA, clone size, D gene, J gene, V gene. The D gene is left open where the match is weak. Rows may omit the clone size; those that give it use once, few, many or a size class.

cdr3_aa: CASRSTSRINQPQHF
cdr3_nt: TGTGCCAGCAGATCTACGTCTCGGATCAATCAGCCCCAGCATTTT
clone_size: NA
d_call: NA
j_call: TRBJ1-5
v_call: TRBV5-8

cdr3_aa: CASSQVRGEESDTQYF
cdr3_nt: TGCGCCAGCAGCCAAGTCCGAGGCGAGGAATCAGATACGCAGTATTTT
clone_size: NA
d_call: NA
j_call: TRBJ2-3
v_call: TRBV7-2

cdr3_aa: CASSYSRSGSVNSPLHF
cdr3_nt: TGTGCCAGCAGTTACTCGAGAAGCGGCAGCGTAAATTCACCCCTCCACTTT
clone_size: NA
d_call: NA
j_call: TRBJ1-6
v_call: TRBV6-5

cdr3_aa: CASSQNGGYEQYF
cdr3_nt: TGTGCCAGCAGCCAAAACGGGGGCTACGAGCAGTACTTC
clone_size: medium-sized
d_call: NA
j_call: TRBJ2-7
v_call: TRBV7-2

cdr3_aa: CASSTSGVGNTIYF
cdr3_nt: TGTGCCAGCAGCACCTCAGGGGTCGGAAACACCATATATTTT
clone_size: NA
d_call: NA
j_call: TRBJ1-3
v_call: TRBV9

cdr3_aa: CSARERSGQTYEQYF
cdr3_nt: TGCAGTGCTAGAGAACGATCCGGCCAAACATACGAGCAGTACTTC
clone_size: NA
d_call: NA
j_call: TRBJ2-7
v_call: TRBV20-1

cdr3_aa: CASSERQDPTEAFF
cdr3_nt: TGTGCCAGCAGTGAGAGACAGGATCCCACTGAAGCTTTCTTT
clone_size: NA
d_call: NA
j_call: TRBJ1-1
v_call: TRBV6-1

cdr3_aa: CSARDRGSYNEQFF
cdr3_nt: TGCAGTGCTAGAGACAGGGGCTCCTACAATGAGCAGTTCTTC
clone_size: many
d_call: NA
j_call: TRBJ2-1
v_call: TRBV20-1

cdr3_aa: CASSTDRGRTLHF
cdr3_nt: TGTGCCAGTAGTACCGACAGGGGAAGGACCCTCCACTTT
clone_size: NA
d_call: TRBD1
j_call: TRBJ1-6
v_call: TRBV19

cdr3_aa: CSARETVRTEAFF
cdr3_nt: TGCAGTGCTAGGGAGACCGTCCGCACTGAAGCTTTCTTT
clone_size: few
d_call: NA
j_call: TRBJ1-1
v_call: TRBV20-1

cdr3_aa: CASSKIAGETQYF
cdr3_nt: TGTGCCAGCAGCAAAATAGCGGGGGAGACCCAGTACTTC
clone_size: NA
d_call: TRBD2
j_call: TRBJ2-5
v_call: TRBV7-9

cdr3_aa: CASNEVRDHNEQFF
cdr3_nt: TGTGCCAGCAACGAGGTGAGGGATCACAATGAGCAGTTCTTC
clone_size: NA
d_call: NA
j_call: TRBJ2-1
v_call: TRBV5-4

cdr3_aa: CASSLALIREWDVGTDTQYF
cdr3_nt: TGTGCCAGCAGCTTAGCGCTAATTCGGGAGTGGGATGTTGGGACAGATACGCAGTATTTT
clone_size: NA
d_call: NA
j_call: TRBJ2-3
v_call: TRBV7-2

cdr3_aa: CSARGDGGGNQPQHF
cdr3_nt: TGCAGTGCTAGAGGCGATGGGGGTGGCAATCAGCCCCAGCATTTT
clone_size: many
d_call: NA
j_call: TRBJ1-5
v_call: TRBV20-1

cdr3_aa: CSAREGEYNSPLHF
cdr3_nt: TGCAGTGCCCGGGAGGGGGAATATAATTCACCCCTCCACTTT
clone_size: NA
d_call: NA
j_call: TRBJ1-6
v_call: TRBV20-1

cdr3_aa: CASSLVAENEKLFF
cdr3_nt: TGTGCCAGCAGCTTAGTGGCAGAGAATGAGAAACTGTTTTTT
clone_size: NA
d_call: NA
j_call: TRBJ1-4
v_call: TRBV7-6

cdr3_aa: CASSLEGGSSYEQYF
cdr3_nt: TGTGCCAGCAGTTTAGAGGGGGGAAGCTCCTACGAGCAGTACTTC
clone_size: NA
d_call: NA
j_call: TRBJ2-7
v_call: TRBV7-2

cdr3_aa: CSARDHAHDGYTF
cdr3_nt: TGCAGTGCTAGAGATCATGCCCACGATGGCTACACCTTC
clone_size: many
d_call: NA
j_call: TRBJ1-2
v_call: TRBV20-1

cdr3_aa: CASSQEWSGVETQYF
cdr3_nt: TGCGCCAGCAGCCAAGAATGGTCAGGGGTGGAGACCCAGTACTTC
clone_size: NA
d_call: NA
j_call: TRBJ2-5
v_call: TRBV7-2

cdr3_aa: CASSLVISETKQYF
cdr3_nt: TGTGCCAGCAGCTTAGTCATCTCAGAGACCAAGCAGTATTTT
clone_size: medium-sized
d_call: NA
j_call: TRBJ2-3
v_call: TRBV7-8

cdr3_aa: CASSLNRGPNYGYTF
cdr3_nt: TGTGCCAGCAGCTTAAACAGGGGGCCCAACTATGGCTACACCTTC
clone_size: many
d_call: TRBD1
j_call: TRBJ1-2
v_call: TRBV7-2

cdr3_aa: CASSLFRDSTDTQYF
cdr3_nt: TGTGCCAGCAGCTTGTTTCGGGATAGCACAGATACGCAGTATTTT
clone_size: NA
d_call: NA
j_call: TRBJ2-3
v_call: TRBV5-6

cdr3_aa: CASSITGGSNQPQHF
cdr3_nt: TGTGCCAGTAGTATAACCGGGGGGAGCAATCAGCCCCAGCATTTT
clone_size: medium-sized
d_call: NA
j_call: TRBJ1-5
v_call: TRBV19

cdr3_aa: CASSGERGNEQFF
cdr3_nt: TGTGCCAGCAGCGGGGAGAGGGGCAATGAGCAGTTCTTC
clone_size: NA
d_call: NA
j_call: TRBJ2-1
v_call: TRBV7-6

cdr3_aa: CSARDYAGGGYEQYF
cdr3_nt: TGCAGTGCTAGAGATTATGCGGGAGGCGGATACGAGCAGTACTTC
clone_size: NA
d_call: TRBD2
j_call: TRBJ2-7
v_call: TRBV20-1

cdr3_aa: CASSFTAQETQYF
cdr3_nt: TGCGCCAGCAGCTTCACAGCTCAAGAGACCCAGTACTTC
clone_size: many
d_call: NA
j_call: TRBJ2-5
v_call: TRBV5-1

cdr3_aa: CAISERMAGRAGADTQYF
cdr3_nt: TGTGCCATCAGTGAGCGGATGGCCGGACGAGCGGGGGCAGATACGCAGTATTTT
clone_size: NA
d_call: TRBD2
j_call: TRBJ2-3
v_call: TRBV10-3

cdr3_aa: CASSEGDEGSYEQYF
cdr3_nt: TGTGCCAGCAGTGAAGGGGACGAGGGATCCTACGAGCAGTACTTC
clone_size: many
d_call: NA
j_call: TRBJ2-7
v_call: TRBV6-1

cdr3_aa: CASSPGAATEAFF
cdr3_nt: TGTGCCAGCTCACCAGGGGCGGCGACTGAAGCTTTCTTT
clone_size: few
d_call: NA
j_call: TRBJ1-1
v_call: TRBV2

cdr3_aa: CASSYSGVGRTEAFF
cdr3_nt: TGTGCCAGCAGTTACTCGGGGGTTGGACGAACTGAAGCTTTCTTT
clone_size: NA
d_call: NA
j_call: TRBJ1-1
v_call: TRBV6-2/TRBV6-3

cdr3_aa: CASSQDYPAFSYEQYF
cdr3_nt: TGCGCCAGCAGCCAAGATTACCCAGCTTTCTCCTACGAGCAGTACTTC
clone_size: few
d_call: NA
j_call: TRBJ2-7
v_call: TRBV4-3

cdr3_aa: CASQIQGIGGGYTF
cdr3_nt: TGTGCCAGCCAGATCCAGGGGATTGGTGGCGGCTACACCTTC
clone_size: once
d_call: NA
j_call: TRBJ1-2
v_call: TRBV19

cdr3_aa: CASSQEGILHTEACF
cdr3_nt: TGCGCCAGCAGCCAAGAGGGGATTTTGCACACTGAAGCTTGCTTT
clone_size: NA
d_call: NA
j_call: TRBJ1-1
v_call: TRBV4-3

cdr3_aa: CSVYFNIETFF
cdr3_nt: TGCAGCGTTTATTTTAATATTGAGACTTTCTTT
clone_size: NA
d_call: NA
j_call: TRBJ1-1
v_call: TRBV29-1

cdr3_aa: CASSKTETSTDTQYF
cdr3_nt: TGTGCCAGCAGTAAGACAGAAACTAGCACAGATACGCAGTATTTT
clone_size: NA
d_call: NA
j_call: TRBJ2-3
v_call: TRBV6-2/TRBV6-3

cdr3_aa: CASSLAGTGEEGYTF
cdr3_nt: TGTGCCAGCAGCTTGGCTGGGACAGGGGAAGAAGGCTACACCTTC
clone_size: NA
d_call: TRBD1
j_call: TRBJ1-2
v_call: TRBV5-5

cdr3_aa: CASSFERGSYEQYF
cdr3_nt: TGTGCCAGCAGCTTTGAAAGGGGTTCCTACGAGCAGTACTTC
clone_size: many
d_call: NA
j_call: TRBJ2-7
v_call: TRBV5-6

cdr3_aa: CASSPDRVKGYTF
cdr3_nt: TGTGCCAGCAGCCCTGACAGGGTAAAAGGCTACACCTTC
clone_size: NA
d_call: TRBD1
j_call: TRBJ1-2
v_call: TRBV28

cdr3_aa: CASSFGRGTEAFF
cdr3_nt: TGTGCCAGCAGCTTCGGCAGAGGCACTGAAGCTTTCTTT
clone_size: NA
d_call: NA
j_call: TRBJ1-1
v_call: TRBV7-3

cdr3_aa: CASSFRGQETQYF
cdr3_nt: TGTGCCAGCAGCTTCAGGGGCCAAGAGACCCAGTACTTC
clone_size: many
d_call: NA
j_call: TRBJ2-5
v_call: TRBV5-5

cdr3_aa: CSAVPTDHLPYGYTF
cdr3_nt: TGCAGTGCTGTCCCGACAGACCACCTCCCCTATGGCTACACCTTC
clone_size: many
d_call: NA
j_call: TRBJ1-2
v_call: TRBV20-1

cdr3_aa: CATSMGGGGSYEQYF
cdr3_nt: TGTGCCACCAGCATGGGCGGGGGGGGCTCCTACGAGCAGTACTTC
clone_size: medium-sized
d_call: TRBD2
j_call: TRBJ2-7
v_call: TRBV15

cdr3_aa: CASSPLPVRVNQPQHF
cdr3_nt: TGTGCCAGCTCACCCCTACCCGTCAGGGTCAATCAGCCCCAGCATTTT
clone_size: NA
d_call: NA
j_call: TRBJ1-5
v_call: TRBV18

cdr3_aa: CASSTSTRTSVGKQETQYF
cdr3_nt: TGTGCCAGCAGCACCTCTACCAGAACGAGTGTAGGGAAACAAGAGACCCAGTACTTC
clone_size: NA
d_call: NA
j_call: TRBJ2-5
v_call: TRBV2

cdr3_aa: CASSVEGAASTDTQYF
cdr3_nt: TGTGCCAGCAGCGTAGAAGGGGCGGCTAGCACAGATACGCAGTATTTT
clone_size: NA
d_call: NA
j_call: TRBJ2-3
v_call: TRBV9

cdr3_aa: CSAERTSGREKEQFF
cdr3_nt: TGCAGTGCTGAACGGACTAGCGGGAGGGAGAAAGAGCAGTTCTTC
clone_size: NA
d_call: TRBD2
j_call: TRBJ2-1
v_call: TRBV20-1